This record concerns one T cell receptor (beta chain) sequence. Its antigen is undetermined. This specimen belongs to a study of glioma-infiltrating T cells after dendritic cell vaccination. Study in general: Patients had newly diagnosed or recurrent glioblastoma and received dendritic cell vaccines.

The repertoire was sequenced with immunoSEQ multiplex PCR; TCRdb's copy has only in-frame clones and lacks some. Among 75,000 to 95,000 clones listed, 75% to 85% were seen once. The germline gives CDR1 MNHNY, CDR2 SVGAGI (reference sequence). V was shortened by 5 bases and J by 4 bases, with 21 bases between the two germline ends. The CDR3 extends over 16 amino acids. Whole-study results and caveats: Higher pretreatment TIL content predicted longer progression-free time and survival. Higher TCR clonality did not directly relate to longer survival.

Stated time point: after dendritic cell vaccination, including at tumor progression/relapse. The sequenced sample was blood, obtained after dendritic cell vaccination. The TCR comes from a human donor with glioblastoma. The gene calls are TRBV6-6 and TRBJ2-7, with TRBD2 as a possible D gene (5 bases). For the CDR3, the DNA is TGTGCCAGCAGTGGACCCTCCGTGGGAGTGGGTTACGAGCAGTACTTC. Its protein product is CASSGPSVGVGYEQYF.